This entry features one T cell receptor (beta chain) sequence. These data belong to a study of CD8 T cells in Susac syndrome. CDR3 length: 14 amino acids. CDR1 SGHRS and CDR2 YFSETQ come from the germline V gene. Trimming pared 6 bases from V and 4 bases from J, leaving 15 bases between. An amount of RNA that ranged from roughly 0.5 to 1 ug was reverse transcribed with random hexamers. Multiplex immunoSEQ PCR targeted 54 Vbeta and 13 Jbeta TCR beta segments. Using its own MiXCR run on the immunoSEQ multiplex PCR reads, TCRdb lists one record per CDR3 protein. The sample lists some 160,000 distinct CDR3 sequences, 90% to 95% occurring once.

The V call is TRBV5-1, the J call TRBJ2-3, with TRBD2 as a possible D gene (6 bases). The receptor comes from a human donor with multiple sclerosis. The material sequenced was CD8+ T cells from PBMCs. CDR3 in DNA: TGCGCCAGCACCCATGCGCGGGATGCAGATACGCAGTATTTT. This translates into CASTHARDADTQYF. Combining the CDR3 with reference TRBV5-1 and TRBJ2-3 gives the whole variable domain KAGVTQTPRYLIKTRGQQVTLSCSPISGHRSVSWYQQTPGQGLQFLFEYFSETQRNKGNFPGRFSGRQFSNSRSEMNVSTLELGDSALYLCASTHARDADTQYFGPGTRLTVL.